This T cell receptor beta chain is drawn from a study of shared clonotypes between healthy human individuals. Positively selected for CCR7, the CD45RO-negative cells used as naive CD8 cells excluded terminally differentiated effector memory CD45RA+ cells. Donors were Caucasian adults residing in Nashville, Tennessee, USA. Study observations and caveats: Sequencing of the sorted subsets was shown by rarefaction to be incomplete despite large depth.

Germline values: CDR1 SNHLY, CDR2 FYNNEI. The junction had 10 bases not matched to a gene; V was cut back by 5 bases and J by 3 bases. This CDR3 is 16 amino acids long. Comments on this clone: Its cognate antigen is unknown.

Replicate PCRs for sorted subsets used around 200 ng DNA; this equaled 30,000 to 35,000 T cell genomes. Some clones are missing from TCRdb's copy, which holds only in-frame ones; the method was immunoSEQ multiplex PCR. Of some 2,000,000 clones in the sample, approximately 94% are singletons; the top ten hold approximately 1.2%. Sample: naive CD8+ T cells sorted from blood. The clonotype was recovered from a young man in good health. The chain couples TRBV2 to TRBJ2-7; 10 bases are shared with TRBD1. The CDR3 coding sequence is TGTGCCAGCAGTCCCCCGCGGGGGACAGGGGACTACGAGCAGTACTTC. Translation gives CASSPPRGTGDYEQYF. Full variable domain (remainder filled in from reference TRBV2 and TRBJ2-7): EPEVTQTPSHQVTQMGQEVILRCVPISNHLYFYWYRQILGQKVEFLVSFYNNEISEKSEIFDDQFSVERPDGSNFTLKIRSTKLEDSAMYFCASSPPRGTGDYEQYFGPGTRLTVT.